The clone carrying this T cell receptor (beta chain) has ten or more counts. Its target is not known. This sample is part of a study of regulatory T cells in long-lasting Graves disease. Whole-study results and caveats: Among samples with persistent disease, TRBV28, TRBJ1-2 and TRBJ2-5 were favored. The TCR repertoire of persistent Graves' patients was less diverse than that of newly diagnosed ones.

The germline V gene has CDR1 MDHEN and CDR2 SYDVKM. Trimming shortened V by 4 bases and J by 3 bases, and 19 bases separated the two germline ends. The length of the CDR3 is 16 residues. The TCR beta library used iRepertoire HTBI primers with Arm-PCR amplification of CDR3. TCRdb called the multiplex PCR reads again in MiXCR, with one record for every CDR3 protein. The sample yields fewer than 600,000 distinct CDR3 sequences, around a fifth seen once. The sample's time point: persistent/refractory GD, antithyroid drugs over 5 years with positive TRAb. PBMC-extracted RNA yielded the TCR library. The chain recombines TRBV28 with TRBJ2-7; D gene unclear. Sequenced here: peripheral blood mononuclear cells (PBMCs), sampled when the disease was refractory, from a patient treated with antithyroid drugs. The sequence came from a female donor with Graves disease. The CDR3, as DNA: TGTGCCAGCAGTTCCCCCACGTGGAGAGCCCTCTACGAGCAGTACTTC. It codes for CASSSPTWRALYEQYF.